The rows below give T cell receptor beta chains drawn from one sample of a study of T-cell reconstitution after alpha-beta-depleted transplantation in children. A single record per CDR3 protein comes from TCRdb applying MiXCR to the PCR reads. This sample has about 200,000 distinct CDR3 sequences; about 6% occur once, and the top ten carry under 6%. Source: PBMCs, taken before TCRalphabeta/CD19-depleted stem cell transplant. The receptors were sampled from a girl in the first two years of life with combined immunodeficiency, due to receive a stem cell transplant. Each CDR3 is given with its conserved first and last residue. The D gene is left open where the match is weak. Clone size is stated in some rows and not others, as once, few, many or a class when expanded.

d_gene	len	abundance	j_gene	v_gene	CDR3nt	CDR3aa
TRBD2	15	.	TRBJ2-7	TRBV7-2	TGTGCCAGCAGCTCCCTAGCGGGGGGCCCCTTCGAGCAGTACTTC	CASSSLAGGPFEQYF
.	13	many	TRBJ1-1	TRBV20-1	TGCAGTGCTGACCCCGTCGAGTACACTGAAGCTTTCTTT	CSADPVEYTEAFF
TRBD2	15	once	TRBJ2-1	TRBV5-6	TGTGCCAGCAGACAGACCGTGGGACTAGTGAATGAGCAGTTCTTC	CASRQTVGLVNEQFF
.	14	many	TRBJ2-7	TRBV7-2	TGTGCCAGCAGCTACTGGGATTCGGACTACGAGCAGTACTTC	CASSYWDSDYEQYF
.	14	many	TRBJ2-7	TRBV6-2/TRBV6-3	TGTGCCAGCAGTTACGAGGCAGGGTGGTACGAGCAGTACTTC	CASSYEAGWYEQYF
.	15	many	TRBJ2-1	TRBV4-3	TGCGCCAGCAGCCAAGGGGCAGGGTCCTACAATGAGCAGTTCTTC	CASSQGAGSYNEQFF
TRBD1	14	many	TRBJ2-5	TRBV30	TGTGCCTGCGGCGCCGGGACAGGTTGGGAGACCCAGTACTTC	CACGAGTGWETQYF
.	13	few	TRBJ2-1	TRBV11-1	TGTGCCAGCAGCCTGACAGTCGGGAATGAGCAGTTCTTC	CASSLTVGNEQFF
.	16	many	TRBJ1-4	TRBV2	TGTGCCAGCAGTGAAGGCGCTCATTTAGGGAATGAAAAACTGTTTTTT	CASSEGAHLGNEKLFF
TRBD1	16	many	TRBJ1-2	TRBV7-9	TGTGCCAGCAGTTCCGGGACAGGGGGCTCCCTTGGCGGCTACACCTTC	CASSSGTGGSLGGYTF
.	14	.	TRBJ2-3	TRBV6-4	TGTGCCAGCAGTGGTGGTTCGAGGACAGATACGCAGTATTTT	CASSGGSRTDTQYF
TRBD2	16	few	TRBJ2-5	TRBV5-1	TGCGCCAGCAGCTGGGGGACTAGCGGGGTCGGGGAGACCCAGTACTTC	CASSWGTSGVGETQYF
.	17	many	TRBJ2-5	TRBV3-1	TGTGCCAGCAGCCAAGATTTGCAGCGAGAAGCTGAGGAGACCCAGTACTTC	CASSQDLQREAEETQYF
.	14	few	TRBJ2-5	TRBV7-8	TGTGCCAGTAAAAGGGGGGGGGGTCAAGAGACCCAGTACTTC	CASKRGGGQETQYF
.	13	.	TRBJ2-1	TRBV9	TGTGCCAGCAGCCTCGTGGGGCGGAGTGAGCAGTTCTTC	CASSLVGRSEQFF
TRBD1	13	many	TRBJ2-7	TRBV29-1	TGCAGCGCTGGGACAGGGGGTTCCTACGAGCAGTACTTC	CSAGTGGSYEQYF
.	15	many	TRBJ1-2	TRBV7-3	TGTGCCAGCAGCTTAGACTCTTTAGGGGCGCATGGCTACACCTTC	CASSLDSLGAHGYTF
TRBD1	16	.	TRBJ2-5	TRBV4-2	TGTGCCAGCAGCCAAGAAACAGGGGGAGACCAAGAGACCCAGTACTTC	CASSQETGGDQETQYF
.	15	.	TRBJ2-7	TRBV19	TGTGCCAGTAGTATGTCTTTCGAGACAGCCTACGAGCAGTACTTC	CASSMSFETAYEQYF
.	11	many	TRBJ2-7	TRBV27	TGTGCCAGCGGGGGGCCCTACGAGCAGTACTTC	CASGGPYEQYF
.	15	few	TRBJ2-2	TRBV14	TGTGCCAGCAGCCAAGCGGGTCCAATCACCGGGGAGCTGTTTTTT	CASSQAGPITGELFF
TRBD2	15	many	TRBJ2-7	TRBV5-1	TGCGCCAGCAGCTTGGAGCGGGGGGGTCTCTACGAGCAGTACTTC	CASSLERGGLYEQYF
TRBD2	11	many	TRBJ2-1	TRBV12-3/TRBV12-4	TGTGCCAGCAGTTCCGGACTAGGGCAGTTCTTC	CASSSGLGQFF
TRBD2	14	many	TRBJ2-7	TRBV20-1	TGCAGTGCTAGACCAGGACTAGCGTTTTACGAGCAGTACTTC	CSARPGLAFYEQYF
.	12	many	TRBJ2-2	TRBV2	TGTGCCAGCGGGGGGGCTGGCGGGGAGCTGTTTTTT	CASGGAGGELFF
.	12	many	TRBJ1-2	TRBV20-1	TGCAGTGCGAGGACACTTAACTATGGCTACACCTTC	CSARTLNYGYTF
TRBD1	19	many	TRBJ2-1	TRBV11-1	TGTGCCAGCAGCGCAACCGGGACAGGGTCTTCCAGACCTTACAATGAGCAGTTCTTC	CASSATGTGSSRPYNEQFF
TRBD1	13	many	TRBJ1-1	TRBV28	TGTGCCAGCAGTCTAACAGGGGGCACTGAAGCTTTCTTT	CASSLTGGTEAFF
.	13	many	TRBJ2-7	TRBV7-9	TGTGCCAGCAGCTTAGGAAGTATAAACGAGCAGTACTTC	CASSLGSINEQYF
.	18	many	TRBJ2-5	TRBV6-5	TGTGCCAGCAGTTACTCCCCGGCCCTGGTGGTGGTTGAAGAGACCCAGTACTTC	CASSYSPALVVVEETQYF
.	14	.	TRBJ1-1	TRBV20-1	TGCAGTGCTAGTAATCCAGCAATGAACACTGAAGCTTTCTTT	CSASNPAMNTEAFF